The rows below give T cell receptor beta chains drawn from one sample of a study of T cell responses to AZD1222 COVID-19 vaccine. The repertoire was sequenced with immunoSEQ multiplex PCR; TCRdb's copy has only in-frame clones and lacks some. This table holds fewer than 120,000 clones, about 85% found once. The sample was peripheral blood, taken on day 0 of AZD1222 vaccination. The receptors here all came from an adult in good health. The CDR3 runs from the conserved cysteine through the conserved F or W. D genes are given only for firm matches. The size of a clone is reported for some rows only, either as once, few or many, or as a class for expanded clones.

TRBJ1-1,TRBV5-4,NA,NA,12,TGTGCCAGCAGCACCCTAGGGGACGGGGCTTTCTTT,CASSTLGDGAFF
TRBJ2-7,TRBV5-6,NA,NA,14,TGTGCCAGCAGCTTACTCTCATCTTTGGACGAGCAGTACTTC,CASSLLSSLDEQYF
TRBJ2-3,TRBV30,NA,TRBD2,14,TGTGCCTGGATATCTAGCGGGAGCACAGATACGCAGTATTTT,CAWISSGSTDTQYF
TRBJ2-3,TRBV19,NA,TRBD2,20,TGTGCCAGTAGTATACCACAGGTCTTCTTACTAGCGGGAGAGACAGATACGCAGTATTTT,CASSIPQVFLLAGETDTQYF
TRBJ1-2,TRBV15,NA,NA,15,TGTGCCACCGCACCGACCGGGGGGCAGGACTATGGCTACACCTTC,CATAPTGGQDYGYTF
TRBJ2-7,TRBV20-1,NA,NA,13,TGCAGTGCTAGTGATGGGGGCCCCTACGAGCAGTACTTC,CSASDGGPYEQYF
TRBJ2-5,TRBV7-9,NA,NA,12,TGTGCCTCCATGACTAGGAAGGAGACCCAGTACTTC,CASMTRKETQYF
TRBJ2-1,TRBV28,NA,TRBD2,18,TGTGCCAGCAGGGGTCCGGGCCTAGCGGGAGGGCCTATTGATGAGCAGTTCTTC,CASRGPGLAGGPIDEQFF
TRBJ2-1,TRBV24-1,NA,NA,16,TGTGCCACCAGTGATTCCAAAGTAGGTGGGAGGCATGAGCAGTTCTTC,CATSDSKVGGRHEQFF
TRBJ2-6,TRBV2,NA,NA,16,TGTGCCAGCAGTGAATACGGCATCCCTGGGGCCAACGTCCTGACTTTC,CASSEYGIPGANVLTF
TRBJ1-1,TRBV29-1,NA,TRBD1,14,TGCAGCGGGACGACAGGGGACAGGAACACTGAAGCTTTCTTT,CSGTTGDRNTEAFF
TRBJ1-2,TRBV6-1,NA,NA,14,TGTGCCAGCAGTGAAGTCCAGAGGCGGGATGGCTACACCTTC,CASSEVQRRDGYTF
TRBJ1-3,TRBV7-9,few,NA,16,TGTGCCAGCAGCCCGGACAGTTCCGGGACTGGAAACACCATATATTTT,CASSPDSSGTGNTIYF
TRBJ2-4,TRBV5-1,NA,NA,15,TGCGCCAGCAGCTTGCAGGGGAGGGATTCGGACATTCAGTACTTC,CASSLQGRDSDIQYF
TRBJ2-1,TRBV7-9,NA,TRBD2,15,TGTGCCAGCGGCGTTAGCGGGAGGGCCTACAATGAGCAGTTCTTC,CASGVSGRAYNEQFF
TRBJ2-2,TRBV7-2,few,TRBD1,15,TGTGCCAGCAGCAAAGGACAGGGGGCTTTTGAGGAGCTGTTTTTT,CASSKGQGAFEELFF
TRBJ2-7,TRBV21-1,NA,NA,12,TGTGCCAGCAGCAAAGAGGTCGTCGAGCAGTACTTC,CASSKEVVEQYF
TRBJ1-2,TRBV3-1/TRBV3-2,NA,NA,15,TGTGCCAGCACCCTCTACCGGGGCCTTAACTATGGCTACACCTTC,CASTLYRGLNYGYTF
TRBJ1-3,TRBV7-9,NA,NA,16,TGTGCCAGCAGCTACGAACCTCACGGAGGAGGAAACACCATATATTTT,CASSYEPHGGGNTIYF
TRBJ2-1,TRBV27,NA,TRBD2,15,TGTGCCAGCAGACGAAGCGGGAGGGCCACGAATGAGCAGTTCTTC,CASRRSGRATNEQFF